The clone carrying this T cell receptor (beta chain) was observed once. The study ran its PCR with 60 Vbeta and 13 Jbeta primers. Some clones are missing from TCRdb's copy, which holds only in-frame ones; the method was immunoSEQ multiplex PCR. The data hold over 150,000 clones, with around 76% observed a single time. The source of the sample is a study of cytomegalovirus exposure and HLA in healthy donors. V lost 6 bases and J 3 bases, leaving 15 bases between the germline ends. This CDR3 is 15 amino acids long. Germline V gives CDR1 SEHNR, CDR2 FQNEAQ (reference sequence). Sequenced material: PBMCs. This TCR was recovered from a girl aged 5-17 years in good health and CMV-seropositive. The chain combines TRBV7-9 with TRBJ2-1; D perhaps matches TRBD1 (6 bases). The CDR3, as DNA: TGTGCCAGCAGGTTTTCCAGGACAGACTACAATGAGCAGTTCTTC. It specifies CASRFSRTDYNEQFF.